The next 5 T cell receptor beta chains were all read from a single sample in a study of multiple sclerosis patients with progressive multifocal leukoencephalopathy. The repertoire was sequenced with immunoSEQ multiplex PCR; TCRdb's copy has only in-frame clones and lacks some. The sample lists tens of thousands of clones, 80% to 95% occurring once. Described time point: before natalizumab initiation. Sequenced: PBMCs. Receptors originate from a man aged 25-45 years with multiple sclerosis.

This clone was detected only once. The rearrangement links TRBV18 to TRBJ1-5; no definite D call. Trimming stripped 4 bases from V and 1 base from J, with 14 bases between. This CDR3 comprises 16 residues. CDR1 is KGHSH and CDR2 is LQKENI in the germline V gene. CDR3 loop: CASSRTRAGSNQPQHF. DNA for the CDR3: TGTGCCAGCTCACGCACAAGGGCTGGGAGCAATCAGCCCCAGCATTTT.

The V call is TRBV4-1, the J call TRBJ1-2, with D unresolved. This CDR3 spans 14 amino acids. V dropped 0 bases and J dropped 1 base, with 6 bases sitting between them. In germline, CDR1 is MGHRA, CDR2 YSYEKL. The CDR3 protein is CASSQDPLNYGYTF. The CDR3 coding sequence is TGCGCCAGCAGCCAAGACCCCCTTAACTATGGCTACACCTTC.

The chain couples TRBV5-4 to TRBJ1-2; D might be TRBD1 (6 bases). V lost 2 bases and J 4 bases, leaving 21 bases between the germline ends. This CDR3 spans 17 amino acids. Germline V lookup: CDR1 SGHNT, CDR2 YYREEE (reference sequence). Written as DNA, the CDR3 is TGTGCCAGCAGCTTATCAGGGGACTGGACCGGGTTCTATGGCTACACCTTC. Encoded protein: CASSLSGDWTGFYGYTF.

The chain combines TRBV6-6 with TRBJ2-1; D is undetermined. The CDR3 has 14 amino acids. The V end lost 2 bases, the J end lost 7 bases, and 12 bases lay between the germline ends. Per the germline V gene, CDR1 is MNHNY and CDR2 is SVGAGI (reference sequence). This CDR3 reads CASSYPSPGNEQFF. CDR3 nucleotide sequence: TGTGCCAGCAGTTACCCCTCCCCGGGTAATGAGCAGTTCTTC.

V and J are TRBV20-1 and TRBJ2-7; D unresolved. The germline V gene encodes CDR1 DFQATT and CDR2 SNEGSKA (reference sequence). V lost 4 bases and J 2 bases, leaving 6 bases between the germline ends. This CDR3 comprises 11 residues. The CDR3: CSATAAYEQYF. Written as DNA, the CDR3 is TGCAGTGCTACCGCCGCCTACGAGCAGTACTTC.